This is a list of T cell receptor beta chains from one sample in a study of tumor-infiltrating lymphocytes in primary liver carcinoma. Using its own MiXCR run on the multiplex PCR reads, TCRdb lists one record per CDR3 protein. The repertoire holds more than 95,000 distinct CDR3 sequences, with 82% as singletons. The sample taken for sequencing was liver tumor tissue from sampling region 3. These receptor sequences come from a middle-aged man with primary liver carcinoma and hepatitis B virus infection. Both conserved end residues are part of each CDR3. The order of the fields is V gene, CDR3 length, J gene, CDR3 protein.

>TRBV29-1|15|TRBJ1-1
CSVEAGWGLDTEAFF
>TRBV6-1|14|TRBJ2-1
CASIVAGVNNEQFF
>TRBV28|15|TRBJ2-2
CTSRRLAGIAGELFF
>TRBV6-6|14|TRBJ2-4
CVSRDRGNKKIQYF
>TRBV6-1|16|TRBJ1-5
CATSGRQGLTNQPQHF
>TRBV10-3|14|TRBJ2-5
CANVPGLAMEAQYF
>TRBV29-1|15|TRBJ1-5
CSVAITGDTNQPQHF
>TRBV6-5|15|TRBJ2-1
CTNSYEGAAYNEQFF
>TRBV7-2|14|TRBJ2-5
CASNSCDGARSQYF
>TRBV7-9|13|TRBJ1-1
CASSSGQGTEAFF
>TRBV11-2|11|TRBJ2-1
CASCFDGEQFF
>TRBV11-1|16|TRBJ2-7
CASSLRVRASLGEHYF
>TRBV11-2|16|TRBJ1-5
CTSSLKGGVTNQPKHF
>TRBV5-1|14|TRBJ2-3
CTSSRHRLTDTQYF
>TRBV10-3|15|TRBJ2-7
CTSTRGTGASYEQYF
>TRBV24-1|14|TRBJ2-2
CATNDLMDTGELFF
>TRBV29-1|12|TRBJ1-2
CSVDDGTYDCTF
>TRBV6-2/TRBV6-3|15|TRBJ1-5
CASTLTRCYDQPQHF
>TRBV6-1|16|TRBJ2-1
CASCEQTSERTNEQFF
>TRBV6-2/TRBV6-3|17|TRBJ2-7
CANCSGREGDLSYKQYF
>TRBV4-2|15|TRBJ2-1
CATPRTSKSLNERFF
>TRBV4-2|11|TRBJ1-1
CTSIPGIEAFF
>TRBV28|16|TRBJ2-7
CASSPPFGSRSYEQYF
>TRBV4-3|14|TRBJ1-4
CASSRGQGGEKLFF
>TRBV29-1|13|TRBJ1-3
CSAVTGFGNTIYF
>TRBV6-2/TRBV6-3|12|TRBJ2-1
CASSSDLNEQFF
>TRBV6-5|13|TRBJ1-6
CASRPNPNSPPHF
>TRBV7-6|13|TRBJ1-1
CASSLNEGGEAFF
>TRBV5-1|19|TRBJ2-1
CTSSLVSWEGRHLYNEQFF
>TRBV5-5|14|TRBJ1-5
CASNSGGAGQPQHF
>TRBV29-1|15|TRBJ1-1
CSVAQGWGMKTEAFF
>TRBV11-2|14|TRBJ2-7
CASSYQMEAYGQYF
>TRBV6-2/TRBV6-3|15|TRBJ2-5
CASRRPDTQQETQYF
>TRBV4-1|19|TRBJ2-1
CASSQDQGGRARVHNEQFF
>TRBV4-3|16|TRBJ1-6
CASRSCDRRRNSPLHF
>TRBV5-4|12|TRBJ2-7
CASSPPLVELYF
>TRBV10-3|13|TRBJ2-3
CAGGGQGSDTQYF
>TRBV4-2|15|TRBJ1-2
CVSSHGTVTNYGYTF
>TRBV29-1|14|TRBJ2-7
CNAQGLAGDYEQYF
>TRBV6-1|12|TRBJ2-3
CASSATRITQYF